The present T cell receptor beta chain was sequenced within a study of cytomegalovirus exposure and HLA in healthy donors. Study-wide findings and caveats: Later analysis placed DRB1 highest and HLA-C lowest in TCR association rates, which differed by HLA locus. The authors later found HLA-associated TCR beta chains more clonally expanded than equally common others. There were about 160 TCR beta chains listed as cytomegalovirus-associated. The authors confirmed in vitro that a few CMV-associated chains were specific for CMV antigens.

PCR was performed using 60 Vbeta and 13 Jbeta primers. Using immunoSEQ multiplex PCR, the repertoire was profiled, and TCRdb retains in-frame clones only, with some absent. The data show over 80,000 clones, 78% seen once. Turning to this clone: Its antigen is currently unknown.

Sequenced input: PBMCs. The receptor was derived from a woman between 40 and 50 years old in good health and CMV-seronegative.

The CDR3 sequence: CASSSPGGVGGNQPQHF. The CDR3 nucleotides are TGTGCCAGCAGTTCCCCCGGGGGGGTTGGCGGCAATCAGCCCCAGCATTTT. The chain carries TRBV28 and TRBJ1-5, with D possibly TRBD1 on 5 matching bases. This CDR3 has 17 residues. In germline, CDR1 is MDHEN, CDR2 SYDVKM. Trimming cost V 4 bases and J 2 bases, with 18 bases left between them.